This entry concerns a single TCR beta chain. Its antigen is unknown. V trimming: 0 bases; J trimming: 1 base; junction bases outside the gene matches: 8. From germline, CDR1 is DFQATT and CDR2 SNEGSKA (reference sequence). There are 18 residues in the CDR3. This entry is derived from a study of post-analysis software for immune sequencing data. Prepared TCR beta cDNA libraries contained unique molecular identifiers. About 500,000 cDNA molecules were obtained per 1 to 10 million input T cells. From the PCR reads, TCRdb called clonotypes with MiXCR, one entry per CDR3 protein. The sample carries 600,000 to 750,000 distinct CDR3 sequences, approximately 59% recorded once. Broader study findings: Five TRBV segments, including TRBV5-6, TRBV5-1 and TRBV20-1, were more frequent in patients than controls.

The chain links TRBV20-1 to TRBJ2-3; 12 bases match TRBD2. This clonotype was obtained from a girl between 2 and 10 years old with multiple sclerosis. Sequenced: blood. The CDR3 loop reads CSARDAMPSGGGTDTQYF. The CDR3 DNA follows: TGCAGTGCTAGAGATGCGATGCCTAGCGGGGGGGGCACAGATACGCAGTATTTT.